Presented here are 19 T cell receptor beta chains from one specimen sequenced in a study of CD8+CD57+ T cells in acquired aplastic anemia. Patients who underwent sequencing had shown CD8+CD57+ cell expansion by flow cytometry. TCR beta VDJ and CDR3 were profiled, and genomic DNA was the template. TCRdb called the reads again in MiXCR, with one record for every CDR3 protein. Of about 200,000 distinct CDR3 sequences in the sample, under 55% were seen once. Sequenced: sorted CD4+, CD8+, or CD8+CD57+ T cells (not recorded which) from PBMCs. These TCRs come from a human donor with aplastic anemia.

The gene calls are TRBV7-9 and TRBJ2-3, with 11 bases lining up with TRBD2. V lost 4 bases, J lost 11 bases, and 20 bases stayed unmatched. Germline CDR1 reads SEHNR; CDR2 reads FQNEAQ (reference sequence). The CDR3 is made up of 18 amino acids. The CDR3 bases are TGTGCCAGCAGCTCCTCCGGGGGGGCTAGCGGGGGGTACAATGAGCAGTATTTT. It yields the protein CASSSSGGASGGYNEQYF.

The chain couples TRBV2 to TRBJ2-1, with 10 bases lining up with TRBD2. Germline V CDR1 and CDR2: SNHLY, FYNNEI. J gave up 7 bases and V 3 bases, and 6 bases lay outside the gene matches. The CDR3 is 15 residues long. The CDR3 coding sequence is TGTGCCAGCAGTGAGATAGCGGGGGGTAGGAATGAGCAGTTCTTC. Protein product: CASSEIAGGRNEQFF.

The CDR3 protein is CSATDRAYEQYF. In nucleotides, the CDR3 is TGCAGTGCCACGGACAGGGCCTACGAGCAGTACTTC. The rearrangement links TRBV20-1 to TRBJ2-7, with TRBD1 identical over 8 bases. The germline gives CDR1 DFQATT, CDR2 SNEGSKA (reference sequence). There are 12 residues in the CDR3. J lost 2 bases, V lost 6 bases, and 3 bases had no gene match.

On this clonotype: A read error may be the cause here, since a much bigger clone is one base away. The CDR3 bases are TGTGCCAGCAGCCAAGACAGCTCTGGAAACACCACATATTTT. This encodes CASSQDSSGNTTYF. This chain connects TRBV3-1 to TRBJ1-3, with D hard to call. Germline CDR1 reads LGHDT; CDR2 reads YNNKEL (reference sequence). The CDR3 has 14 residues.

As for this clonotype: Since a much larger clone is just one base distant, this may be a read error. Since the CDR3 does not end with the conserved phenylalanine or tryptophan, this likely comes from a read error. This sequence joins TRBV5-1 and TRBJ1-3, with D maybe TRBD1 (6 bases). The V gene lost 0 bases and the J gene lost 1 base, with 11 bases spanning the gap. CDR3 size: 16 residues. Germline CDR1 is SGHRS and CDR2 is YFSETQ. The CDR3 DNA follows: TGCGCCAGCAGCTTGGCCGGAACAGGGTCTGGAAACACCATATATTCT. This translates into CASSLAGTGSGNTIYS.

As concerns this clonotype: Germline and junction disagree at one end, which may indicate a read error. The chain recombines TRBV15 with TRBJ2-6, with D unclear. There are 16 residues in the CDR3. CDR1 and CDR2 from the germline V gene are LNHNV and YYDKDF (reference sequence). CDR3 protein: CATSNSRSSGANVLTF. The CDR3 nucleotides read TGTGCCACCAGCAACAGTCGAAGCTCTGGAGCCAACGTCCTGACTTTC.

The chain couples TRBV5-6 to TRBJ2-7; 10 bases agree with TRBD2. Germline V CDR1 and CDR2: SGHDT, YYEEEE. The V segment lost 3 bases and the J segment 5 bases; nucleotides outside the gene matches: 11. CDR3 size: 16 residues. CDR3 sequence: CASSYVRTSGSDEQYF. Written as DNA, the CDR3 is TGTGCCAGCAGCTATGTAAGGACTAGCGGTTCCGACGAGCAGTACTTC.

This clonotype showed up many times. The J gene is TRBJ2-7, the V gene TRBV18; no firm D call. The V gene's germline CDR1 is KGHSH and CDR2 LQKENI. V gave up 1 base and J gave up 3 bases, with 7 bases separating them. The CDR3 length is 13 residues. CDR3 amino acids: CASSPRADYEQYF. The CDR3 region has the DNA TGTGCCAGCTCACCACGAGCAGACTACGAGCAGTACTTC. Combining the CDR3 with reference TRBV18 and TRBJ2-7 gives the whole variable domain NAGVMQNPRHLVRRRGQEARLRCSPMKGHSHVYWYRQLPEEGLKFMVYLQKENIIDESGMPKERFSAEFPKEGPSILRIQQVVRGDSAAYFCASSPRADYEQYFGPGTRLTVT.

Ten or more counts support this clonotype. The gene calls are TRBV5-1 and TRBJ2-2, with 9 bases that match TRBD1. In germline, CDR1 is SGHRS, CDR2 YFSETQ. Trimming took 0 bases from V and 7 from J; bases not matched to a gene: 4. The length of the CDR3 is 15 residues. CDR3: CASSLGTGVGGELFF. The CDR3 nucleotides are TGCGCCAGCAGCTTGGGGACAGGGGTCGGCGGGGAGCTGTTTTTT.

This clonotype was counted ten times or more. The CDR3 spells CASSLLSRGLDTGELFF. CDR3 nucleotides: TGTGCCAGCAGCTTACTTTCCAGGGGGCTCGACACCGGGGAGCTGTTTTTT. The V call is TRBV7-6, the J call TRBJ2-2, with TRBD1 matching 8 bases. Germline V gene data show CDR1 as SGHVS and CDR2 as FNYEAQ. The CDR3 extends over 17 amino acids. The ends lost 2 bases at V and 3 bases at J; junction bases unmatched: 8.

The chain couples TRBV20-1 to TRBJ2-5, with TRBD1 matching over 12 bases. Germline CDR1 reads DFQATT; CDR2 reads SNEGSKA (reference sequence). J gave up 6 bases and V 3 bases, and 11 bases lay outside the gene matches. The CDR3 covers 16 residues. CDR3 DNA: TGCAGTGCTAGCCCTCGAGGGACAGGGGGCGCGAAGACCCAGTACTTC. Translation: CSASPRGTGGAKTQYF.

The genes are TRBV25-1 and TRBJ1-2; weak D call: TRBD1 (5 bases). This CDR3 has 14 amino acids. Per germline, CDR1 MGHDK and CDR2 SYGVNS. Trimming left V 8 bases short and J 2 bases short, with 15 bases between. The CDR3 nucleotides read TGTGCCAGCGATTCCGGGACCCGAAACTATGGCTACACCTTC. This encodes CASDSGTRNYGYTF.

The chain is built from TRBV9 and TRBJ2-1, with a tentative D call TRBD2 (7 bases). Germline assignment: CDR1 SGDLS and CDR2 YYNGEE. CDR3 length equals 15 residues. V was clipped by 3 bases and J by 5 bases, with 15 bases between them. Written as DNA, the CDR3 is TGTGCCAGCAGCGAGAGTACCGGGGGGCACAATGAGCAGTTCTTC. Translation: CASSESTGGHNEQFF. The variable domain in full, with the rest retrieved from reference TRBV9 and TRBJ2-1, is DSGVTQTPKHLITATGQRVTLRCSPRSGDLSVYWYQQSLDQGLQFLIQYYNGEERAKGNILERFSAQQFPDLHSELNLSSLELGDSALYFCASSESTGGHNEQFFGPGTRLTVL.

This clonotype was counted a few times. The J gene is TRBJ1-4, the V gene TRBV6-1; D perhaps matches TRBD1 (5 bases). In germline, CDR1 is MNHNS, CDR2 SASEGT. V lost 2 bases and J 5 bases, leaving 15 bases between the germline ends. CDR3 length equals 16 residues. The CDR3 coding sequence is TGTGCCAGCAGTGAACTTTCGGGGCTGGCAAATGAAAAACTGTTTTTT. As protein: CASSELSGLANEKLFF.

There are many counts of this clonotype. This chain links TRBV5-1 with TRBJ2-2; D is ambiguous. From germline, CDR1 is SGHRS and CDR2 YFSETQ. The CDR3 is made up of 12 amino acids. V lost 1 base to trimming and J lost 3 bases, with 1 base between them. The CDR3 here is CASSLYTGELFF. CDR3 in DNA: TGCGCCAGCAGCTTGTACACCGGGGAGCTGTTTTTT.

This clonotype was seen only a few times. CDR3 sequence: CASTKSAQETQYF. CDR3 nucleotide sequence: TGTGCCAGCACTAAATCAGCCCAAGAGACCCAGTACTTC. The chain employs TRBV6-6 and TRBJ2-5; D is unclear. Germline lookup yields CDR1 MNHNY and CDR2 SVGAGI (reference sequence). The CDR3 covers 13 residues. Trimming stripped 7 bases from V and 1 base from J, with 10 bases between.

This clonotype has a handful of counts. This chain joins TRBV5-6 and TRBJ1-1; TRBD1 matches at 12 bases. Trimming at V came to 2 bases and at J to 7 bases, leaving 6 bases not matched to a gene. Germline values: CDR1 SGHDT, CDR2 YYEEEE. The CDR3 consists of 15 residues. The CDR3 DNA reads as TGTGCCAGCAGCTTTGGGGACAGGGGGCTGAGTGAAGCTTTCTTT. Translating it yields CASSFGDRGLSEAFF.

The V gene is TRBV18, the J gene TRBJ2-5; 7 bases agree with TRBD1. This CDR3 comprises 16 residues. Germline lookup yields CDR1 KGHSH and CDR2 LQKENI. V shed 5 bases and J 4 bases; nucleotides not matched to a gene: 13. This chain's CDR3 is CASSGVQGRAGETQYF. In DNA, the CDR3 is TGTGCCAGCTCAGGAGTACAGGGGCGGGCTGGAGAGACCCAGTACTTC.

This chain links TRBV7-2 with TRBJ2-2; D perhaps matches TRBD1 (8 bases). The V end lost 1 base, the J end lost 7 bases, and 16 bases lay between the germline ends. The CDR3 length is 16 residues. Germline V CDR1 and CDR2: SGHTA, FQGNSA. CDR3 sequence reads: CASSLDRGGRNGELFF. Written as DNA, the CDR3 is TGTGCCAGCAGCTTAGACAGGGGGGGGAGGAACGGGGAGCTGTTTTTT.